This passage covers 20 T cell receptor beta chains from one sample sequenced in a study of memory CD4+ T cells and cytomegalovirus serostatus. Libraries were prepared by immunoSEQ multiplex PCR; TCRdb keeps only in-frame clonotypes and omits some of them. The data contain 85,000 to 100,000 clones, 80% of them singletons. Single viable CD3+CD4+CD8-CD45RO+ cells were sorted as the memory CD4+ T cells. The sequenced sample consisted of memory CD4+ T cells from blood. All receptors derive from an adult in good health and CMV-seropositive.

The chain combines TRBV15 with TRBJ2-7; 8 bases are a match to TRBD2. There are 17 residues in the CDR3. The trim removed 0 bases at V and 5 bases at J, leaving 12 bases unmatched. Germline V gene data show CDR1 as LNHNV and CDR2 as YYDKDF (reference sequence). CDR3 in amino acids: CATSRDIGPGGGHEQYF. The CDR3 DNA follows: TGTGCCACCAGCAGAGATATTGGGCCCGGGGGGGGGCACGAGCAGTACTTC.

The chain is built from TRBV7-9 and TRBJ1-2; maybe TRBD1 (6 bases). Per germline, CDR1 SEHNR and CDR2 FQNEAQ (reference sequence). V was shortened by 6 bases and J by 6 bases, with 11 bases between the two germline ends. The CDR3 is made up of 12 amino acids. The CDR3 nucleotides are TGTGCCAGCAGAACAGGGCGAGATGGCTACACCTTC. It codes for CASRTGRDGYTF.

This rearrangement joins TRBV13 to TRBJ1-1; no reliable D call. CDR1 and CDR2 (germline): PRHDT, FYEKMQ (reference sequence). The CDR3 spans 15 residues. The ends were cut back, 2 bases at V and 7 bases at J, with 17 bases in the middle. The CDR3 here is CASSLNFQPPCEAFF. CDR3 DNA: TGTGCCAGCAGCTTAAACTTCCAGCCGCCGTGTGAAGCTTTCTTT.

The chain links TRBV5-1 to TRBJ1-2, with D maybe TRBD1 (6 bases). This CDR3 is 14 amino acids long. CDR1 is SGHRS and CDR2 is YFSETQ in the germline V gene. V lost 0 bases, J lost 5 bases, and 11 bases lay in between. CDR3 bases: TGCGCCAGCAGCTTGGAGTCAGGGGAGTATGGCTACACCTTC. It encodes CASSLESGEYGYTF.

This clone was counted once. V gene TRBV7-2 combines with J gene TRBJ1-1; the D is unclear. The CDR3 has 13 amino acids. V gave up 1 base and J gave up 11 bases, with 14 bases separating them. CDR1 is SGHTA and CDR2 is FQGNSA in the germline V gene. CDR3 nucleotide sequence: TGTGCCAGCAGCTTAGAGGCGGGTCGTACGGCTTTCTTT. This translates into CASSLEAGRTAFF. The whole variable domain, remainder taken from reference TRBV7-2 and TRBJ1-1, is GAGVSQSPSNKVTEKGKDVELRCDPISGHTALYWYRQSLGQGLEFLIYFQGNSAPDKSGLPSDRFSAERTGGSVSTLTIQRTQQEDSAVYLCASSLEAGRTAFFGQGTRLTVV.

The V call is TRBV7-8, the J call TRBJ2-1; TRBD2 matches 10 bases. Germline CDR1 is SGHVS and CDR2 is FQNEAQ. Germline trimming cut 1 base from V and 3 bases from J; bases unmatched to any gene: 6. The CDR3 runs 17 residues. CDR3 bases: TGTGCCAGCAGCTTAGGACCTAGCGGGAGTGGCTACAATGAGCAGTTCTTC. This translates into CASSLGPSGSGYNEQFF.

The V and J genes are TRBV9 and TRBJ1-1; D perhaps matches TRBD1 (5 bases). The CDR3 totals 13 residues. Trimming shortened V by 2 bases and J by 4 bases, and 9 bases separated the two germline ends. CDR1 is SGDLS and CDR2 is YYNGEE in the germline V gene. The CDR3 sequence: CASSVDSTTEAFF. The CDR3, as DNA: TGTGCCAGCAGCGTCGACAGTACCACTGAAGCTTTCTTT.

The V and J genes are TRBV28 and TRBJ2-4, with D hard to call. The germline V gene has CDR1 MDHEN and CDR2 SYDVKM. CDR3 size: 13 residues. The V and J ends lost 8 bases and 8 bases respectively, with 16 bases between them. This CDR3 is CASRPTAGHIQYF. DNA for the CDR3: TGTGCCAGCCGCCCTACCGCCGGGCACATTCAGTACTTC.

The V and J genes are TRBV7-2 and TRBJ2-5, with TRBD2 identical over 9 bases. V trimming: 5 bases; J trimming: 2 bases; junction bases outside the gene matches: 12. The germline V gene has CDR1 SGHTA and CDR2 FQGNSA. The CDR3 is made up of 17 amino acids. In DNA form, the CDR3 reads TGTGCCAGCAGCCGGTTACGAGCGCGGGAGGGACAAGAGACCCAGTACTTC. It specifies CASSRLRAREGQETQYF.

This rearrangement joins TRBV19 to TRBJ1-2; 9 bases map to TRBD1. Germline V gene data show CDR1 as LNHDA and CDR2 as SQIVND (reference sequence). The junction had 9 bases not matched to a gene; V was cut back by 6 bases and J by 7 bases. The CDR3 runs to 14 residues. The CDR3 loop is CASSMVAQGAGYTF. The CDR3 DNA follows: TGTGCCAGTAGCATGGTAGCACAGGGGGCTGGCTACACCTTC.

The chain recombines TRBV15 with TRBJ2-5, with D tentatively TRBD1 (5 bases). V was trimmed by 1 base and J by 5 bases, leaving 14 bases between them. Germline V gene lookup returns CDR1 LNHNV and CDR2 YYDKDF (reference sequence). The CDR3 sequence is 15 residues long. The CDR3 here is CATSRGLQGGETQYF. CDR3 in DNA: TGTGCCACCAGCAGAGGACTCCAGGGTGGGGAGACCCAGTACTTC.

This clone was seen a few times. V and J are TRBV18 and TRBJ1-1; 9 bases match TRBD1. Germline values: CDR1 KGHSH, CDR2 LQKENI. Trimming at V came to 3 bases and at J to 4 bases, leaving 6 bases not matched to a gene. CDR3 length: 15 amino acids. The DNA for the CDR3 is TGTGCCAGCTCACCTAACAGGGGGCATGGCACTGAAGCTTTCTTT. It specifies CASSPNRGHGTEAFF.

This clone has a single count. The sample contains more than one DNA sequence encoding this CDR3. This chain links TRBV28 with TRBJ2-2, with D uncertain. Germline V gene lookup returns CDR1 MDHEN and CDR2 SYDVKM. This CDR3 has 13 amino acids. V was trimmed by 3 bases and J by 4 bases, leaving 6 bases between them. Written as DNA, the CDR3 is TGTGCCAGCAGTTTGATTGGCACCGGGGAGCTGTTTTTT. It translates to CASSLIGTGELFF.

Turning to this clone: At one of its ends the junction is not consistent with the germline gene, which may arise from a read error. The V and J genes are TRBV11-3 and TRBJ1-3, with unresolved D. The CDR3 loop spans 16 amino acids. Germline CDR1 is SGHNT and CDR2 is YENEEA. The CDR3 loop is CASSQDPGYSGNTIYF. CDR3 nucleotide sequence: TGCGCCAGCAGCCAAGATCCGGGCTACTCTGGAAACACCATATATTTT.

The chain couples TRBV5-4 to TRBJ1-1, with 7 bases identical to TRBD1. Germline trimming cut 4 bases from V and 3 bases from J; bases unmatched to any gene: 9. CDR3 size: 15 residues. The germline gives CDR1 SGHNT, CDR2 YYREEE (reference sequence). CDR3 in amino acids: CASSANRGGYTEAFF. CDR3 coding DNA: TGTGCCAGCAGCGCAAACAGGGGAGGGTACACTGAAGCTTTCTTT.

V is TRBV5-6 and J is TRBJ1-5, with D hard to call. Trimming pared 2 bases from V and 2 bases from J, leaving 14 bases between. This CDR3 has 16 residues. Germline V gives CDR1 SGHDT, CDR2 YYEEEE. The CDR3 DNA reads as TGTGCCAGCAGCTTTTTTAGCGGGCATGGCAATCAGCCCCAGCATTTT. It specifies CASSFFSGHGNQPQHF. Combining the CDR3 with reference TRBV5-6 and TRBJ1-5 gives the whole variable domain DAGVTQSPTHLIKTRGQQVTLRCSPKSGHDTVSWYQQALGQGPQFIFQYYEEEERQRGNFPDRFSGHQFPNYSSELNVNALLLGDSALYLCASSFFSGHGNQPQHFGDGTRLSIL.

The V gene is TRBV5-1, the J gene TRBJ1-1; the match to TRBD1 covers 10 bases. The CDR3 is 15 amino acids. Per the germline V gene, CDR1 is SGHRS and CDR2 is YFSETQ. V lost 4 bases to trimming and J lost 5 bases; unmatched junction nucleotides: 8. CDR3 sequence (DNA): TGCGCCAGCAGCCCCAAGGACAGGGGGGATACTGAAGCTTTCTTT. Amino acid sequence: CASSPKDRGDTEAFF.

This clone occurred a few times. V usage is TRBV7-3 and J usage is TRBJ1-1; TRBD1 agrees at 8 bases. Germline V lookup: CDR1 SGHTA, CDR2 FQGTGA. The CDR3 spans 13 residues. Trimming cost V 5 bases and J 5 bases; bases outside gene matches: 4. The CDR3 sequence is CASSPQGGTEAFF. CDR3 DNA sequence: TGTGCCAGCAGCCCACAGGGGGGGACTGAAGCTTTCTTT.

The V gene is TRBV2, the J gene TRBJ2-2; 7 bases are shared with TRBD1. Germline-derived CDR1 and CDR2 are SNHLY and FYNNEI. The ends lost 6 bases at V and 7 bases at J; junction bases unmatched: 5. CDR3 length: 13 amino acids. The CDR3 reads CASRTGYDGELFF. CDR3 bases: TGTGCCAGCAGGACAGGGTACGACGGGGAGCTGTTTTTT.

V is TRBV5-4 and J is TRBJ2-2, with D perhaps assigned TRBD1 or TRBD2 (5 bases each). CDR3 length equals 13 residues. Trimming took 0 bases from V and 7 from J, leaving 7 bases between them. CDR1 and CDR2 from the germline V gene are SGHNT and YYREEE (reference sequence). This CDR3 is CASSLGGIGELFF. Written as DNA, the CDR3 is TGTGCCAGCAGCTTGGGGGGGATCGGGGAGCTGTTTTTT.